A selection of T cell receptor beta chains follows, all from one sample in a study of blood T cell repertoires in COVID-19. Sequencing used immunoSEQ multiplex PCR; TCRdb keeps in-frame clones, though not all of them. The sample holds fewer than 60,000 clones; around 80% are singletons and the top ten take 3.5%. Sequencing was done on a sample of peripheral blood. All receptors come from a man in his 60s with acute or convalescent COVID-19. The CDR3 runs from the conserved cysteine through the conserved F or W. The D gene is left open where the match is weak. The listing skips clone size in some rows; elsewhere it reads once, few, many or a size class.

V gene	J gene	clone size	D gene	CDR3 protein	CDR3 DNA
TRBV20-1	TRBJ2-3	NA	NA	CSASPLDRADTQYF	TGCAGTGCTAGTCCCCTTGACAGAGCAGATACGCAGTATTTT
TRBV9	TRBJ1-2	NA	NA	CASSVVSPSNYGYTF	TGTGCCAGCAGCGTAGTTTCCCCATCTAACTATGGCTACACCTTC
TRBV2	TRBJ1-5	once	TRBD1	CASTPAPGQGAVPLSQPQHF	TGTGCCAGCACCCCGGCCCCGGGACAGGGGGCCGTGCCGCTAAGCCAGCCCCAGCATTTT
TRBV4-1	TRBJ1-1	NA	NA	CASSPEGYRTEAFF	TGCGCCAGCAGCCCGGAGGGGTATCGAACTGAAGCTTTCTTT
TRBV27	TRBJ1-2	once	NA	CASSLNRAGGYTF	TGTGCCAGCAGTTTAAACAGGGCAGGTGGCTACACCTTC
TRBV7-9	TRBJ2-7	NA	NA	CASSLSGLAGEQYF	TGTGCCAGCAGCTTATCCGGGTTGGCCGGCGAGCAGTACTTC
TRBV19	TRBJ2-1	NA	NA	CASSHSGNNEQFF	TGTGCCAGTAGTCATAGCGGTAACAATGAGCAGTTCTTC
TRBV30	TRBJ1-2	few	TRBD1	CAWNHGRGPYGYTF	TGTGCCTGGAATCACGGCAGGGGGCCCTATGGCTACACCTTC
TRBV27	TRBJ1-2	NA	NA	CASRRGGTNYGYTF	TGTGCCAGCAGGCGGGGGGGCACCAACTATGGCTACACCTTC
TRBV2	TRBJ1-4	NA	NA	CASSYSEKLFF	TGTGCCAGCAGTTACAGTGAAAAACTGTTTTTT
TRBV14	TRBJ2-2	NA	NA	CASSYRVVTGELFF	TGTGCCAGCAGCTACAGGGTGGTCACCGGGGAGCTGTTTTTT